This record concerns one TCR beta chain sequence. The sample is drawn from a study of blood T cell repertoires in COVID-19. Study-level information: Acute and convalescent COVID-19 samples came from the United States, Italy and Spain. In each case, the material was cDNA or gDNA derived from T cells, B-cell-depleted T cells, or PBMCs.

Using immunoSEQ multiplex PCR, the repertoire was profiled, and TCRdb retains in-frame clones only, with some absent. The table includes roughly 200,000 clones, 88% detected once. Participant-reported clinical history was the basis for cohort assignment. Recovery among Cohort 3 donors was established by two negative PCRs, clearance, or symptom resolution. Sequencing used PBMCs or T cells enriched from blood (not recorded which). This TCR came from a woman aged 25 to 39 who had recovered from COVID-19.

The CDR3 bases are TGTGCCACCAGCCGAAGGACAGGGAATGGAAACACCATATATTTT. It encodes CATSRRTGNGNTIYF. The chain has TRBV15 and TRBJ1-3; 8 nucleotides agree with TRBD1. Per the germline V gene, CDR1 is LNHNV and CDR2 is YYDKDF (reference sequence). The CDR3 runs to 15 residues. Germline trimming cut 5 bases from V and 3 bases from J; bases unmatched to any gene: 6.